Below are 32 T cell receptor beta chains sequenced from a single sample in a study of shared clonotypes between healthy human individuals. The assay was immunoSEQ multiplex PCR, and TCRdb's table has in-frame clones only and misses some. This sample has about half a million clones, with 65% to 80% found just once. Sequenced material: PBMCs. Receptors were obtained from a woman aged 40 to 50 in good health. Some clones in this sample may be carry-over from other donors' samples.

This chain links TRBV5-1 with TRBJ2-7; D is ambiguous. From germline, CDR1 is SGHRS and CDR2 YFSETQ. Between the trimmed V and J ends, which lost 6 bases and 7 bases, there was a span of 23 bases. The CDR3 totals 15 residues. CDR3 coding DNA: TGCGCCAGCACCCCCGACGGACGCAGTACGATGGAGCAGTACTTC. It is translated as CASTPDGRSTMEQYF.

In its sample, this clone was seen once. This chain connects TRBV28 to TRBJ2-4; 7 nucleotides agree with TRBD1. Germline assignment: CDR1 MDHEN and CDR2 SYDVKM. CDR3 length equals 12 residues. Unmatched junction bases numbered 6, after V lost 7 bases and J lost 9 bases. CDR3 region: CASTLPGGIQYF. The DNA of the CDR3 is TGTGCCAGCACCCTACCAGGGGGCATTCAGTACTTC.

This clone is a singleton in its sample. The rearrangement uses TRBV7-2 and TRBJ2-7; D is perhaps TRBD2 (5 bases). V lost 5 bases and J lost 3, with 8 bases in between. This CDR3 region has 12 residues. CDR1 SGHTA and CDR2 FQGNSA come from the germline V gene. CDR3 DNA: TGTGCCAGCAGCCGACTATTCTACGAGCAGTACTTC. It codes for CASSRLFYEQYF.

The V call is TRBV7-9, the J call TRBJ2-2; D not certain. V was trimmed by 1 base and J by 5 bases, leaving 8 bases between them. Germline CDR1 and CDR2: SEHNR and FQNEAQ (reference sequence). The CDR3 has 14 residues. The CDR3 is CASSLEFGTGELFF. CDR3 nucleotide sequence: TGTGCCAGCAGCTTAGAGTTCGGGACCGGGGAGCTGTTTTTT.

The rearrangement links TRBV11-2 to TRBJ2-2; perhaps TRBD1 as D (6 bases). Germline CDR1 SGHAT, CDR2 FQNNGV. V gave up 4 bases and J gave up 4 bases, with 13 bases separating them. The CDR3 extends over 15 amino acids. The DNA for the CDR3 is TGTGCCAGCAGCTCCCGACAGGATCTCACCGGGGAGCTGTTTTTT. Translation: CASSSRQDLTGELFF.

The gene calls are TRBV5-4 and TRBJ1-3; D is ambiguous. V shed 1 base and J shed 2 bases, with 7 bases lying between them. The germline V gene encodes CDR1 SGHNT and CDR2 YYREEE (reference sequence). The CDR3 totals 14 residues. CDR3 in DNA: TGTGCCAGCAGCTTGATCGGACCTGGAAACACCATATATTTT. Residues: CASSLIGPGNTIYF.

This rearrangement joins TRBV21-1 to TRBJ2-7; whether TRBD1, the table's D call, matches the DNA was not checked. TRBV21-1 is annotated as a pseudogene. The CDR3 totals 16 residues. This chain's CDR3 is CASSGRQEGVKHEQYF. CDR3 in DNA: TGTGCCAGCAGCGGTCGACAGGAAGGGGTGAAACACGAGCAGTACTTC.

This chain links TRBV28 with TRBJ1-1; D unresolved. The germline V and J ends were trimmed by 2 bases and 4 bases, with 5 bases remaining between them. Looked up from germline, CDR1 is MDHEN and CDR2 is SYDVKM. The CDR3 is 12 residues long. In DNA, the CDR3 is TGTGCCAGCAGTTTAGCCCGCACTGAAGCTTTCTTT. Its protein product is CASSLARTEAFF.

There are a few counts of this clone. This chain connects TRBV2 to TRBJ1-1; possibly TRBD1 for D (6 bases). This CDR3 region has 14 residues. CDR1 and CDR2 from the germline V gene are SNHLY and FYNNEI. Trimming removed 3 bases from V and 6 bases from J, with 14 bases in between. The CDR3 is CASSDGRGWAEAFF. CDR3 coding DNA: TGTGCCAGCAGTGACGGCAGGGGATGGGCTGAAGCTTTCTTT.

The chain combines TRBV30 with TRBJ1-3, with D maybe TRBD1 (6 bases). Trimming took off 5 bases at V and 2 bases at J, with 10 bases between the two ends. The CDR3 has 13 amino acids. From germline, CDR1 is GTSNPN and CDR2 SVGIG (reference sequence). The chain's CDR3 is CAWGQSPGNTIYF. DNA for the CDR3: TGTGCCTGGGGACAGAGCCCTGGAAACACCATATATTTT.

The J gene is TRBJ1-3, the V gene TRBV20-1; D is ambiguous. Trimming removed 3 bases at V and 8 bases at J, with 8 bases between. Germline CDR1 reads DFQATT; CDR2 reads SNEGSKA (reference sequence). The CDR3 is 11 residues long. The CDR3 sequence: CSASHGDTIYF. CDR3 nucleotide sequence: TGCAGTGCTAGTCACGGAGACACCATATATTTT.

This clone showed up just once. The genes are TRBV30 and TRBJ2-3, with D perhaps TRBD1 or TRBD2 (5 bases each). The CDR3 extends over 14 amino acids. Germline-derived CDR1 and CDR2 are GTSNPN and SVGIG (reference sequence). V gave up 7 bases and J gave up 3 bases, with 17 bases separating them. The CDR3 coding sequence is TGTGCCTATCATCTGGGACCATTTACAGATACGCAGTATTTT. Translating gives CAYHLGPFTDTQYF.

The V and J genes are TRBV19 and TRBJ1-2; possibly TRBD1 for D (5 bases). V was shortened by 5 bases and J by 4 bases, with 23 bases between the two germline ends. The CDR3 runs 17 residues. Germline CDR1 LNHDA, CDR2 SQIVND (reference sequence). CDR3 nucleotide sequence: TGTGCCAGTAGTGAGGCCGCAGGGTTGTCCTTGGTCTATGGCTACACCTTC. Translating gives CASSEAAGLSLVYGYTF.

This clone occurred many times. The chain joins TRBV7-3 to TRBJ2-1, with TRBD2 matching over 13 bases. Germline V gene lookup returns CDR1 SGHTA and CDR2 FQGTGA. CDR3 length: 14 amino acids. V shed 4 bases, J shed 10 bases, and the junction held 4 bases outside the gene matches. The CDR3 spells CASSYWTSGSEQFF. CDR3 nucleotides: TGTGCCAGCAGCTACTGGACTAGCGGGAGCGAGCAGTTCTTC.

The chain has TRBV7-9 and TRBJ2-5; D may match TRBD1 or TRBD2 (5 bases each). The CDR3 sequence is 12 residues long. V was clipped by 5 bases and J by 5 bases, with 9 bases between them. CDR1 is SEHNR, CDR2 FQNEAQ, per germline (reference sequence). CDR3 DNA: TGTGCCAGCAGCGCCGAGGGGGAGACCCAGTACTTC. Its translation is CASSAEGETQYF.

This clone was picked up a small number of times. The J gene is TRBJ2-7, the V gene TRBV19; tentative D call: TRBD1 (5 bases). V was cut by 10 bases and J by 0 bases, with 10 bases left in between. Germline V gene data show CDR1 as LNHDA and CDR2 as SQIVND (reference sequence). CDR3 length equals 12 residues. CDR3 loop: CATSGISYEQYF. CDR3 in DNA: TGTGCCACTTCAGGGATCTCCTACGAGCAGTACTTC. Drawing the rest from reference TRBV19 and TRBJ2-7, the complete variable domain is DGGITQSPKYLFRKEGQNVTLSCEQNLNHDAMYWYRQDPGQGLRLIYYSQIVNDFQKGDIAEGYSVSREKKESFPLTVTSAQKNPTAFYLCATSGISYEQYFGPGTRLTVT.

The V call is TRBV18, the J call TRBJ1-3, with 7 bases matching TRBD1. This CDR3 has 16 residues. The ends lost 3 bases at V and 2 bases at J; junction bases unmatched: 7. From germline, CDR1 is KGHSH and CDR2 LQKENI. The CDR3 DNA is TGTGCCAGCTCACCTAATACAGACAGGGCTGGAAACACCATATATTTT. This codes for CASSPNTDRAGNTIYF.

The gene calls are TRBV9 and TRBJ2-1, with 8 bases lining up with TRBD2. This CDR3 region has 15 residues. Germline lookup yields CDR1 SGDLS and CDR2 YYNGEE. The trim removed 1 base at V and 6 bases at J, leaving 6 bases unmatched. CDR3 in DNA: TGTGCCAGCAGCGTAATAGGACTAGCTTCCAATGAGCAGTTCTTC. It codes for CASSVIGLASNEQFF. The entire variable domain, with the rest obtained from reference TRBV9 and TRBJ2-1, is as follows: DSGVTQTPKHLITATGQRVTLRCSPRSGDLSVYWYQQSLDQGLQFLIQYYNGEERAKGNILERFSAQQFPDLHSELNLSSLELGDSALYFCASSVIGLASNEQFFGPGTRLTVL.

The chain couples TRBV7-2 to TRBJ2-2; D unclear. The V end was cut by 0 bases, the J end by 6 bases, with 8 bases between. Germline V gives CDR1 SGHTA, CDR2 FQGNSA. The CDR3 totals 14 residues. The DNA of the CDR3 is TGTGCCAGCAGCTTAGCGCGTAGGTCCGGGGAGCTGTTTTTT. Amino acids: CASSLARRSGELFF. The complete variable domain, with remaining parts taken from reference TRBV7-2 and TRBJ2-2, reads GAGVSQSPSNKVTEKGKDVELRCDPISGHTALYWYRQSLGQGLEFLIYFQGNSAPDKSGLPSDRFSAERTGGSVSTLTIQRTQQEDSAVYLCASSLARRSGELFFGEGSRLTVL.

About this clone: This is likely an artifact of a read error, given a far larger clone one base away. This chain uses TRBV29-1 with TRBJ1-1, with D perhaps matching TRBD1 (6 bases). The CDR3 length is 12 residues. Per germline, CDR1 SQVTM and CDR2 ANQGSEA. Trimming shortened V by 2 bases and J by 5 bases, and 9 bases separated the two germline ends. In nucleotides, the CDR3 is TGCAGCGTTGAAAAGGGGGAAACTGAAGCTTTCTTT. Translation: CSVEKGETEAFF. Full variable domain (remainder filled in from reference TRBV29-1 and TRBJ1-1): SAVISQKPSRDICQRGTSLTIQCQVDSQVTMMFWYRQQPGQSLTLIATANQGSEATYESGFVIDKFPISRPNLTFSTLTVSNMSPEDSSIYLCSVEKGETEAFFGQGTRLTVV.

Here the CDR3 reads CASSLGQNEQFF. The CDR3 region has the DNA TGTGCCAGCAGTCTAGGCCAAAATGAGCAGTTCTTC. J is TRBJ2-1 and V is TRBV2; D is unclear. Trimming removed 5 bases at V and 7 bases at J, with 9 bases between. Germline V CDR1 and CDR2: SNHLY, FYNNEI. This CDR3 region has 12 residues.

This chain joins TRBV30 and TRBJ1-5; D not resolved. V shed 0 bases and J shed 1 base, with 7 bases lying between them. The CDR3 contains 14 residues. Germline values: CDR1 GTSNPN, CDR2 SVGIG (reference sequence). CDR3 residues: CAWSVAASNQPQHF. Written as DNA, the CDR3 is TGTGCCTGGAGTGTAGCGGCAAGCAATCAGCCCCAGCATTTT.

In its sample, this clone was seen many times. This chain links TRBV6-1 with TRBJ2-6; no clear D. Per the germline V gene, CDR1 is MNHNS and CDR2 is SASEGT. The V and J ends lost 7 bases and 1 base respectively, with 5 bases between them. CDR3 length equals 13 residues. CDR3 in amino acids: CASIRSGANVLTF. The CDR3 DNA follows: TGTGCCAGCATAAGATCTGGGGCCAACGTCCTGACTTTC.

This clone was seen a handful of times. V and J are TRBV6-5 and TRBJ2-1; 9 nucleotides match TRBD2. V trimming: 4 bases; J trimming: 13 bases; junction bases outside the gene matches: 11. The CDR3 covers 14 residues. The germline V gene encodes CDR1 MNHEY and CDR2 SVGAGI. The CDR3 loop reads CASSSPIAGEAQFF. DNA of the CDR3: TGTGCCAGCAGTTCACCGATAGCGGGAGAGGCTCAGTTCTTC.

The rearrangement uses TRBV4-3 and TRBJ2-2; a weak D match, TRBD2 (5 bases). V gave up 0 bases and J gave up 5 bases, with 16 bases separating them. CDR3 length equals 17 residues. CDR1 is LGHNA, CDR2 YSLEER, per germline. As DNA, the CDR3 is TGCGCCAGCAGCCAAGATATGAACGGGATCGGGACCGGGGAGCTGTTTTTT. Translated: CASSQDMNGIGTGELFF.

J is TRBJ2-7 and V is TRBV7-2; D perhaps matches TRBD1 (6 bases). Germline V CDR1 and CDR2: SGHTA, FQGNSA. Deletions cut 0 bases from V and 0 bases from J, with 9 bases between. The CDR3 consists of 15 residues. In DNA form, the CDR3 reads TGTGCCAGCAGCTTAGCGGGGGCAGCCTCCTACGAGCAGTACTTC. Its translation: CASSLAGAASYEQYF. The variable domain in full, with the rest retrieved from reference TRBV7-2 and TRBJ2-7, is GAGVSQSPSNKVTEKGKDVELRCDPISGHTALYWYRQSLGQGLEFLIYFQGNSAPDKSGLPSDRFSAERTGGSVSTLTIQRTQQEDSAVYLCASSLAGAASYEQYFGPGTRLTVT.

The J gene is TRBJ1-1, the V gene TRBV9, with D possibly being TRBD1 (6 bases). Germline values: CDR1 SGDLS, CDR2 YYNGEE. The CDR3 sequence is 15 residues long. Trimming cost V 4 bases and J 3 bases, with 16 bases left between them. As DNA, the CDR3 is TGTGCCAGCAGCCCCTTCTCAGGGGAAGACACTGAAGCTTTCTTT. Translation: CASSPFSGEDTEAFF.

The rearrangement uses TRBV6-1 and TRBJ2-7; D possibly corresponds to TRBD2 (5 bases). Per germline, CDR1 MNHNS and CDR2 SASEGT. The CDR3 has 14 residues. V was shortened by 6 bases and J by 4 bases, with 16 bases between the two germline ends. The CDR3 region is CASSIRGSLYEQYF. CDR3 bases: TGTGCCAGCAGCATACGGGGTTCTCTTTACGAGCAGTACTTC.

The V and J genes are TRBV6-4 and TRBJ2-2; D is undetermined. Germline V lookup: CDR1 MRHNA, CDR2 SNTAGT. The germline V and J ends were trimmed by 2 bases and 6 bases, with 7 bases remaining between them. The CDR3 is 13 residues long. CDR3 in DNA: TGTGCCAGCAGTGACCAAGGTTCCGGGGAGCTGTTTTTT. This codes for CASSDQGSGELFF.

This clone was recorded a few times. The chain has TRBV27 and TRBJ1-2; the D gene is possibly TRBD1 (5 bases). The germline V and J ends were trimmed by 3 bases and 4 bases, with 12 bases remaining between them. The CDR3 is made up of 14 amino acids. Germline CDR1 MNHEY, CDR2 SMNVEV (reference sequence). In DNA, the CDR3 is TGTGCCAGCAGTTTCATCCAGGGTGGCTATGGCTACACCTTC. Amino acids: CASSFIQGGYGYTF.

V usage is TRBV27 and J usage is TRBJ2-7, with D perhaps matching TRBD1 or TRBD2 (5 bases each). Trimming stripped 3 bases from V and 6 bases from J, with 15 bases between. The CDR3 contains 14 residues. The V gene's germline CDR1 is MNHEY and CDR2 SMNVEV (reference sequence). In nucleotides, the CDR3 is TGTGCCAGCAGTTTCAGAGGGACCCGTCCCGAGCAGTACTTC. Its translation: CASSFRGTRPEQYF.

This clone was observed a handful of times. The DNA of the CDR3 is TGTGCCAGCAGCGCCAGGGACAGGCTTAACACTGAAGCTTTCTTT. Its translation: CASSARDRLNTEAFF. V and J are TRBV7-2 and TRBJ1-1; 8 nucleotides agree with TRBD1. The germline CDR1 and CDR2 sequences are SGHTA and FQGNSA. The CDR3 length is 15 residues. V gave up 5 bases and J gave up 2 bases; unmatched junction bases: 7.